The sequence of this TCR beta chain was determined in a study of cytomegalovirus exposure and HLA in healthy donors. Study details: In an earlier analysis, around 120 million unique TCR beta sequences were found from 150 million to 200 million T cells. Among several hundred genotyped donors, 65% to 90% fell in the Caucasian-associated ancestry cluster. Findings and caveats of the study: Exclusion as indistinguishable affected some V segments, including TRBV6-2 and TRBV6-3. TCR beta sequences numbering under 20,000 were associated with HLA alleles at 0.05 false discovery rate in a later analysis.

The primer mix had 60 Vbeta and 13 Jbeta primers. The table came from immunoSEQ multiplex PCR; TCRdb's copy has only in-frame clones and leaves some out. The sample consists of over 150,000 clones, around 83% of them appearing once. CDR3 length: 12 amino acids. Germline V gene data show CDR1 as LNHDA and CDR2 as SQIVND (reference sequence). Trimming took 5 bases from V and 2 from J, leaving 6 bases between them. Worth noting for this clone: Antigen specificity is unknown.

The sequenced material came from PBMCs. This receptor was obtained from a man aged 45-65 years in good health and CMV-seronegative. V usage is TRBV19 and J usage is TRBJ2-5, with D unresolved. CDR3 nucleotides: TGTGCCAGTAGTGTGTCTCAAGAGACCCAGTACTTC. Residues: CASSVSQETQYF.